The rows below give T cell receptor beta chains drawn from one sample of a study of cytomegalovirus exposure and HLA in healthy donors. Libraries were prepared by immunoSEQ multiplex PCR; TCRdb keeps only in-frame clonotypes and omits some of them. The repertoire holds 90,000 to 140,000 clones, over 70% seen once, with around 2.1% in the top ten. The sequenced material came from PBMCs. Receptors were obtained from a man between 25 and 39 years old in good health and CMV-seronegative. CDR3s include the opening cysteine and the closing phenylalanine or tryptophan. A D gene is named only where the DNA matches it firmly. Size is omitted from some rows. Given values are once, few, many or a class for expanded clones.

cdr3_aa: CAISEPGRGTGGSFYEQYF; cdr3_nt: TGTGCCATCAGTGAGCCTGGTAGGGGGACAGGGGGCTCTTTTTACGAGCAGTACTTC; j_call: TRBJ2-7; v_call: TRBV10-3; clone_size: .; d_call: TRBD1
cdr3_aa: CASSSYGANYGYTF; cdr3_nt: TGTGCCAGCAGCTCGTACGGAGCCAACTATGGCTACACCTTC; j_call: TRBJ1-2; v_call: TRBV5-4; clone_size: many; d_call: .
cdr3_aa: CASSLPSNEQFF; cdr3_nt: TGTGCCAGCAGCTTACCCTCTAATGAGCAGTTCTTC; j_call: TRBJ2-1; v_call: TRBV11-2; clone_size: few; d_call: .
cdr3_aa: CASSLGSGVANQPQHF; cdr3_nt: TGCGCCAGCAGCTTGGGGTCAGGGGTAGCCAATCAGCCCCAGCATTTT; j_call: TRBJ1-5; v_call: TRBV5-1; clone_size: .; d_call: .
cdr3_aa: CASSLGQDFYNSPLHF; cdr3_nt: TGTGCCAGCAGCTTGGGACAGGACTTCTACAATTCACCCCTCCACTTT; j_call: TRBJ1-6; v_call: TRBV5-4; clone_size: .; d_call: .
cdr3_aa: CAWSVRGSGANVLTF; cdr3_nt: TGTGCCTGGAGTGTACGAGGTTCTGGGGCCAACGTCCTGACTTTC; j_call: TRBJ2-6; v_call: TRBV30; clone_size: .; d_call: .
cdr3_aa: CASSLAMSGGTYEQYF; cdr3_nt: TGTGCCAGCAGCTTAGCGATGAGCGGGGGGACCTACGAGCAGTACTTC; j_call: TRBJ2-7; v_call: TRBV7-2; clone_size: .; d_call: TRBD2
cdr3_aa: CASSKRTGAADTQYF; cdr3_nt: TGTGCCAGTAGTAAAAGGACAGGGGCGGCAGATACGCAGTATTTT; j_call: TRBJ2-3; v_call: TRBV19; clone_size: once; d_call: TRBD1
cdr3_aa: CASSQPGGTRANEQYF; cdr3_nt: TGTGCCAGCAGCCAGCCAGGAGGGACTAGAGCTAACGAGCAGTACTTC; j_call: TRBJ2-7; v_call: TRBV14; clone_size: .; d_call: TRBD2
cdr3_aa: CATSRDLGQGGNEKLFF; cdr3_nt: TGTGCCACCAGCAGAGATCTAGGGCAAGGGGGAAATGAAAAACTGTTTTTT; j_call: TRBJ1-4; v_call: TRBV15; clone_size: .; d_call: .
cdr3_aa: CASSLLLAGTDTQYF; cdr3_nt: TGTGCCAGCAGTTTATTGCTGGCAGGTACAGATACGCAGTATTTT; j_call: TRBJ2-3; v_call: TRBV27; clone_size: once; d_call: .
cdr3_aa: CASSLRGETQYF; cdr3_nt: TGCGCCAGCAGCTTACGGGGGGAGACCCAGTACTTC; j_call: TRBJ2-5; v_call: TRBV5-1; clone_size: .; d_call: .
cdr3_aa: CASSAQGKGNTIYF; cdr3_nt: TGTGCCAGCAGTGCACAGGGTAAGGGCAACACCATATATTTT; j_call: TRBJ1-3; v_call: TRBV6-1; clone_size: .; d_call: .
cdr3_aa: CSVRKTSGGGNEQFF; cdr3_nt: TGCAGCGTCCGCAAAACTAGCGGGGGGGGCAATGAGCAGTTCTTC; j_call: TRBJ2-1; v_call: TRBV29-1; clone_size: once; d_call: TRBD2
cdr3_aa: CAIIGQGDTEAFF; cdr3_nt: TGTGCCATCATAGGACAGGGTGACACTGAAGCTTTCTTT; j_call: TRBJ1-1; v_call: TRBV10-3; clone_size: .; d_call: TRBD1
cdr3_aa: CASTAGQFTEAFF; cdr3_nt: TGTGCCAGTACCGCGGGACAGTTCACTGAAGCTTTCTTT; j_call: TRBJ1-1; v_call: TRBV19; clone_size: .; d_call: TRBD1
cdr3_aa: CASSPMAGLETQYF; cdr3_nt: TGTGCCAGCTCTCCCATGGCAGGGTTGGAGACCCAGTACTTC; j_call: TRBJ2-5; v_call: TRBV6-5; clone_size: few; d_call: .
cdr3_aa: CASSLVLAGGITGELCF; cdr3_nt: TGTGCCAGCAGTTTAGTGCTAGCGGGGGGGATCACCGGGGAGCTGTGTTTT; j_call: TRBJ2-2; v_call: TRBV27; clone_size: .; d_call: TRBD2
cdr3_aa: CASSLTGGSYGYTF; cdr3_nt: TGCGCCAGCAGCCTTACAGGGGGCAGCTATGGCTACACCTTC; j_call: TRBJ1-2; v_call: TRBV5-1; clone_size: once; d_call: TRBD1
cdr3_aa: CSSSLGKDREENQPQHF; cdr3_nt: TGTTCCAGCAGCTTAGGTAAGGACAGGGAGGAAAATCAGCCCCAGCATTTT; j_call: TRBJ1-5; v_call: TRBV7-9; clone_size: .; d_call: TRBD1
cdr3_aa: CSVERGGRAGELFF; cdr3_nt: TGCAGCGTTGAACGGGGGGGAAGGGCCGGGGAGCTGTTTTTT; j_call: TRBJ2-2; v_call: TRBV29-1; clone_size: .; d_call: TRBD2
cdr3_aa: CASSYRDRVNTEAFF; cdr3_nt: TGTGCCAGCAGCTACCGGGACAGGGTGAACACTGAAGCTTTCTTT; j_call: TRBJ1-1; v_call: TRBV7-2; clone_size: .; d_call: TRBD1
cdr3_aa: CASSQQSWVWGDNEQFF; cdr3_nt: TGCGCCAGCAGCCAACAGTCTTGGGTCTGGGGGGACAATGAGCAGTTCTTC; j_call: TRBJ2-1; v_call: TRBV4-1; clone_size: .; d_call: .
cdr3_aa: CASSAGRENEAFF; cdr3_nt: TGTGCCAGCAGCGCAGGACGGGAGAATGAAGCTTTCTTT; j_call: TRBJ1-1; v_call: TRBV7-2; clone_size: .; d_call: .
cdr3_aa: CASSLNQGGTGELFF; cdr3_nt: TGTGCCAGCAGCCTCAACCAGGGGGGAACCGGGGAGCTGTTTTTT; j_call: TRBJ2-2; v_call: TRBV7-8; clone_size: .; d_call: .
cdr3_aa: CASSLAGVGLSGYTF; cdr3_nt: TGTGCCAGCAGCTTAGCCGGGGTTGGTTTAAGTGGCTACACCTTC; j_call: TRBJ1-2; v_call: TRBV7-2; clone_size: .; d_call: .
cdr3_aa: CASSPEGGRWTEAFF; cdr3_nt: TGTGCCAGCAGCCCGGAGGGGGGGAGGTGGACTGAAGCTTTCTTT; j_call: TRBJ1-1; v_call: TRBV7-8; clone_size: .; d_call: .
cdr3_aa: CASSQGLNYEQYF; cdr3_nt: TGTGCCAGCAGCCAAGGCCTAAACTACGAGCAGTACTTC; j_call: TRBJ2-7; v_call: TRBV4-2; clone_size: once; d_call: .
cdr3_aa: CASSMTSSGNTIYF; cdr3_nt: TGTGCCAGTAGTATGACAAGCTCTGGAAACACCATATATTTT; j_call: TRBJ1-3; v_call: TRBV19; clone_size: few; d_call: .
cdr3_aa: CSVEQGLGTEAFF; cdr3_nt: TGCAGCGTTGAACAGGGTTTGGGTACTGAAGCTTTCTTT; j_call: TRBJ1-1; v_call: TRBV29-1; clone_size: few; d_call: .
cdr3_aa: CASSEAGNTGELFF; cdr3_nt: TGTGCCAGCAGTGAAGCGGGGAACACCGGGGAGCTGTTTTTT; j_call: TRBJ2-2; v_call: TRBV25-1; clone_size: .; d_call: .
cdr3_aa: CASSDHRGGSYSNQPQHF; cdr3_nt: TGTGCCAGCAGTGACCACAGGGGGGGCTCTTATAGCAATCAGCCCCAGCATTTT; j_call: TRBJ1-5; v_call: TRBV6-1; clone_size: .; d_call: TRBD1
cdr3_aa: CASSLWTSGKTYEQYF; cdr3_nt: TGTGCCAGCAGTTTATGGACTAGCGGGAAGACCTACGAGCAGTACTTC; j_call: TRBJ2-7; v_call: TRBV28; clone_size: .; d_call: TRBD2
cdr3_aa: CASSRRGVRVTDTQYF; cdr3_nt: TGCGCCAGCAGCCGACGGGGAGTGAGGGTCACAGATACGCAGTATTTT; j_call: TRBJ2-3; v_call: TRBV4-3; clone_size: .; d_call: .
cdr3_aa: CAITGQGASNYGYTF; cdr3_nt: TGTGCCATTACGGGACAGGGGGCATCTAACTATGGCTACACCTTC; j_call: TRBJ1-2; v_call: TRBV6-1; clone_size: once; d_call: TRBD1
cdr3_aa: CASSGITGGEETQYF; cdr3_nt: TGTGCCAGCAGTGGGATTACAGGGGGCGAGGAGACCCAGTACTTC; j_call: TRBJ2-5; v_call: TRBV2; clone_size: .; d_call: TRBD1
cdr3_aa: CASSATGGSRETQYF; cdr3_nt: TGCGCCAGCAGCGCCACAGGGGGTAGCAGGGAGACCCAGTACTTC; j_call: TRBJ2-5; v_call: TRBV5-1; clone_size: .; d_call: TRBD1
cdr3_aa: CASSIDSLAGGSRFNTGELFF; cdr3_nt: TGTGCCAGTAGTATAGATAGCCTAGCGGGGGGCTCCAGATTTAACACCGGGGAGCTGTTTTTT; j_call: TRBJ2-2; v_call: TRBV19; clone_size: .; d_call: TRBD2
cdr3_aa: CASSYFTASYNSPLHF; cdr3_nt: TGTGCCAGCAGTTACTTTACAGCATCCTATAATTCACCCCTCCACTTT; j_call: TRBJ1-6; v_call: TRBV6-5; clone_size: .; d_call: .
cdr3_aa: CASSRLAGASYNEQFF; cdr3_nt: TGCGCCAGCAGCCGATTAGCGGGGGCCTCCTACAATGAGCAGTTCTTC; j_call: TRBJ2-1; v_call: TRBV5-1; clone_size: .; d_call: TRBD2
cdr3_aa: CASSLGQGNTEAFF; cdr3_nt: TGTGCCAGCAGCTTAGGACAGGGGAACACTGAAGCTTTCTTT; j_call: TRBJ1-1; v_call: TRBV7-9; clone_size: .; d_call: TRBD1
cdr3_aa: CASRWTLNTEAFF; cdr3_nt: TGTGCCAGCAGATGGACACTGAACACTGAAGCTTTCTTT; j_call: TRBJ1-1; v_call: TRBV6-5; clone_size: .; d_call: .
cdr3_aa: CASSLAGTSSGEQFF; cdr3_nt: TGCGCCAGCAGCTTGGCCGGGACTAGCTCCGGGGAGCAGTTCTTC; j_call: TRBJ2-1; v_call: TRBV5-1; clone_size: .; d_call: TRBD2
cdr3_aa: CASSLFPYNEQFF; cdr3_nt: TGTGCCAGCAGCTTATTCCCTTACAATGAGCAGTTCTTC; j_call: TRBJ2-1; v_call: TRBV7-9; clone_size: .; d_call: .
cdr3_aa: CASSPGQGSFGTEAFF; cdr3_nt: TGCGCCAGCAGCCCCGGACAGGGGTCTTTTGGCACTGAAGCTTTCTTT; j_call: TRBJ1-1; v_call: TRBV4-1; clone_size: .; d_call: TRBD1